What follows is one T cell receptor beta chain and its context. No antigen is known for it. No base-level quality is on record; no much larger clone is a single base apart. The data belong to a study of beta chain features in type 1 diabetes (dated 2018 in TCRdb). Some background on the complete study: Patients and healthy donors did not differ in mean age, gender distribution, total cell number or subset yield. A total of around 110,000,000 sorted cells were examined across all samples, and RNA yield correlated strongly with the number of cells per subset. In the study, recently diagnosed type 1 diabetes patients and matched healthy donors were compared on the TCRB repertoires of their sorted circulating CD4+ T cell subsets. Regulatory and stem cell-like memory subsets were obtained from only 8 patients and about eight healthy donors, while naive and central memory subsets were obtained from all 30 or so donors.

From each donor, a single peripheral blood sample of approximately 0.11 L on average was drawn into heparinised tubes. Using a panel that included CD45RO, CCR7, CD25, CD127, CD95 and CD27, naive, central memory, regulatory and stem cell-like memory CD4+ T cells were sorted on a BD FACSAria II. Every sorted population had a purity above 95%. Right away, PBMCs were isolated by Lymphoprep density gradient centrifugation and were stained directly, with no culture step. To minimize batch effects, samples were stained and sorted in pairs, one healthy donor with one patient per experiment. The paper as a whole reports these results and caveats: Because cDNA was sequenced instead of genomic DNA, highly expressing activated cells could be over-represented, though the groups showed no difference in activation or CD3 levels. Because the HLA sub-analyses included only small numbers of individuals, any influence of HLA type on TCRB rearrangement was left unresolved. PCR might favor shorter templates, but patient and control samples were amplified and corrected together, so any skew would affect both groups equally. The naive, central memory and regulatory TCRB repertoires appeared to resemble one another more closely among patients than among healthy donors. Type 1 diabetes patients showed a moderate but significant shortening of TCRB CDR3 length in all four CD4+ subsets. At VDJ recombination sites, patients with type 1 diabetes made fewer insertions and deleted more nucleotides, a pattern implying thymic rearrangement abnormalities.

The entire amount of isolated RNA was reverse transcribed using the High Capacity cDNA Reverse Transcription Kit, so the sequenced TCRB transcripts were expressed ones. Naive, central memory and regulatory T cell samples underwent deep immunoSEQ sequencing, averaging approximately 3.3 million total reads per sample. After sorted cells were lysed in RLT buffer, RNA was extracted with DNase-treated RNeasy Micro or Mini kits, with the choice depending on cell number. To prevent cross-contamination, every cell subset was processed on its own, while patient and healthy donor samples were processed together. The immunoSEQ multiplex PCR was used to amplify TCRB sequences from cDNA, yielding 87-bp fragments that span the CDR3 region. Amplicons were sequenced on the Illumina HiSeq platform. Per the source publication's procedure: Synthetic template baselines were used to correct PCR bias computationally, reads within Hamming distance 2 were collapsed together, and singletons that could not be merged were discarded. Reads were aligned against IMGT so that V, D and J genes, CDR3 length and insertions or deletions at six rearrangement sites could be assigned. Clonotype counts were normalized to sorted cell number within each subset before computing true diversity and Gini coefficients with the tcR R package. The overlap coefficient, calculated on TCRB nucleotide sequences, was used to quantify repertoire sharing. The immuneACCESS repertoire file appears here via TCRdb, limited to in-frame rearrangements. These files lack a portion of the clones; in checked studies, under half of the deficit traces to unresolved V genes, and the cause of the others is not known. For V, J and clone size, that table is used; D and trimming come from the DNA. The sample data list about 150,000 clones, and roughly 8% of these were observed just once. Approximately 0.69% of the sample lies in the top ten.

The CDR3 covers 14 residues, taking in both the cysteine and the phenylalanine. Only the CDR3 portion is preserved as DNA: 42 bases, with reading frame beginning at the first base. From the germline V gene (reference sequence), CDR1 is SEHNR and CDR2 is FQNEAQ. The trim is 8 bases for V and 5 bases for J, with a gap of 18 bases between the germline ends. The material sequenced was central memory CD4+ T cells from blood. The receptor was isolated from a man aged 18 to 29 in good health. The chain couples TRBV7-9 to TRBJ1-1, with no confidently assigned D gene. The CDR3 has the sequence CASRRSAVWTEAFF. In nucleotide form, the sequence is TGTGCCAGCCGCCGCAGCGCGGTTTGGACTGAAGCTTTCTTT.